One and the same sample provided the 11 T cell receptor beta chains below, sequenced in a study of blood T cell repertoires in COVID-19. Repertoires were generated with immunoSEQ multiplex PCR, while TCRdb's copy carries only in-frame clones and drops some. Of a few hundred thousand clones in the sample, around 80% were seen once. Sequenced sample: peripheral blood. The receptors were sampled from a human donor in a cohort sampled during active COVID-19.

The chain recombines TRBV28 with TRBJ2-7, with 9 bases lining up with TRBD1. Germline V lookup: CDR1 MDHEN, CDR2 SYDVKM. Germline trimming cut 6 bases from V and 4 bases from J; bases unmatched to any gene: 7. The CDR3 sequence is 14 residues long. Here the CDR3 reads CASRYRGPAYEQYF. The CDR3 DNA reads as TGTGCCAGCAGGTACAGGGGGCCAGCATACGAGCAGTACTTC.

The rearrangement uses TRBV7-9 and TRBJ2-3; 7 bases agree with TRBD1. The trim removed 5 bases at V and 2 bases at J, leaving 10 bases unmatched. The CDR3 has 16 amino acids. Germline CDR1 is SEHNR and CDR2 is FQNEAQ (reference sequence). Here the CDR3 reads CASSAEPGQNTDTQYF. CDR3 nucleotides: TGTGCCAGCAGCGCCGAACCGGGACAGAACACAGATACGCAGTATTTT. The variable domain in full, completed from reference TRBV7-9 and TRBJ2-3, reads DTGVSQNPRHKITKRGQNVTFRCDPISEHNRLYWYRQTLGQGPEFLTYFQNEAQLEKSRLLSDRFSAERPKGSFSTLEIQRTEQGDSAMYLCASSAEPGQNTDTQYFGPGTRLTVL.

The rearrangement uses TRBV28 and TRBJ1-5; the D is unclear. V lost 3 bases, J lost 0 bases, and 12 bases lay in between. The CDR3 loop spans 16 amino acids. Germline V gene lookup returns CDR1 MDHEN and CDR2 SYDVKM. CDR3 protein: CASSFIFGSSNQPQHF. CDR3 nucleotide sequence: TGTGCCAGCAGTTTCATCTTCGGGAGTAGCAATCAGCCCCAGCATTTT.

This clone is a singleton in its sample. The CDR3: CASSYLTSGRVEQYF. In nucleotides, the CDR3 is TGTGCCAGCAGTTACCTGACTAGCGGGAGGGTCGAGCAGTACTTC. The rearrangement joins TRBV6-8 to TRBJ2-7; TRBD2 matches 14 bases. The germline gives CDR1 MNHGY, CDR2 SAAAGT. CDR3 length: 15 residues. V gave up 2 bases and J gave up 6 bases; unmatched junction bases: 3.

V is TRBV11-1 and J is TRBJ2-1, with D possibly matching TRBD1 (5 bases). The length of the CDR3 is 16 residues. The germline CDR1 and CDR2 sequences are SGHAT and FQDESV (reference sequence). With 5 bases removed from V and 0 bases from J, the gap between germline ends came to 14 bases. The CDR3 loop reads CASSPPTGASYNEQFF. The CDR3 nucleotides read TGTGCCAGCAGCCCCCCCACAGGAGCCTCCTACAATGAGCAGTTCTTC. Full variable domain (missing parts from reference TRBV11-1 and TRBJ2-1): EAEVAQSPRYKITEKSQAVAFWCDPISGHATLYWYRQILGQGPELLVQFQDESVVDDSQLPKDRFSAERLKGVDSTLKIQPAELGDSAMYLCASSPPTGASYNEQFFGPGTRLTVL.

A note on this clone: Other DNA sequences in this sample translate to the same CDR3. The chain links TRBV15 to TRBJ1-4, with D uncertain. CDR1 is LNHNV, CDR2 YYDKDF, per germline (reference sequence). V was shortened by 0 bases and J by 0 bases, with 8 bases between the two germline ends. The CDR3 has 16 amino acids. DNA for the CDR3: TGTGCCACCAGCAGAGATCCGGGAGCAACTAATGAAAAACTGTTTTTT. It is translated as CATSRDPGATNEKLFF. Based on the CDR3 plus reference TRBV15 and TRBJ1-4, the full variable domain is DAMVIQNPRYQVTQFGKPVTLSCSQTLNHNVMYWYQQKSSQAPKLLFHYYDKDFNNEADTPDNFQSRRPNTSFCFLDIRSPGLGDTAMYLCATSRDPGATNEKLFFGSGTQLSVL.

This chain uses TRBV28 with TRBJ2-7; 8 nucleotides line up with TRBD2. The germline V gene encodes CDR1 MDHEN and CDR2 SYDVKM. The CDR3 has 16 amino acids. Trimming cost V 7 bases and J 7 bases; bases outside gene matches: 18. The CDR3: CASTAPLKGVAGEQYF. CDR3 nucleotides: TGTGCCAGCACCGCTCCCCTGAAGGGGGTAGCGGGGGAGCAGTACTTC.

The V and J genes are TRBV28 and TRBJ2-7; 10 bases are a match to TRBD1. Germline values: CDR1 MDHEN, CDR2 SYDVKM. Trimming removed 1 base from V and 6 bases from J; junction bases left unmatched: 9. The CDR3 is made up of 16 amino acids. The CDR3 coding sequence is TGTGCCAGCAGTTTATCCCCTGGGACAGGGGACATCGAGCAGTACTTC. Protein product: CASSLSPGTGDIEQYF.

The chain carries TRBV20-1 and TRBJ1-6, with TRBD1 matching 10 bases. This CDR3 region has 16 residues. CDR1 and CDR2 from the germline V gene are DFQATT and SNEGSKA (reference sequence). With 3 bases clipped from V and 9 bases from J, the junction kept 11 bases outside the gene matches. The CDR3 DNA sequence: TGCAGTGCTAGTAAAAGACCGGGACAGGGGACTTCACCCCTCCACTTT. Protein sequence: CSASKRPGQGTSPLHF.

The count of this clone is one. The rearrangement joins TRBV7-2 to TRBJ2-2, with a weak D call TRBD1 (6 bases). CDR3 length equals 16 residues. V was trimmed by 2 bases and J by 9 bases, leaving 19 bases between them. Germline CDR1 reads SGHTA; CDR2 reads FQGNSA. CDR3 nucleotide sequence: TGTGCCAGCAGCTTACACAGGGCCGATTCTATCCGGGAGCTGTTTTTT. Translation gives CASSLHRADSIRELFF.

The chain links TRBV5-1 to TRBJ1-1; TRBD1 agrees at 8 bases. Germline lookup yields CDR1 SGHRS and CDR2 YFSETQ. The junction had 8 bases not matched to a gene; V was cut back by 5 bases and J by 2 bases. The CDR3 extends over 15 amino acids. CDR3 sequence: CASRSRDRLNTEAFF. CDR3 nucleotide sequence: TGCGCCAGCAGGTCTCGGGACAGGTTAAACACTGAAGCTTTCTTT.